This T cell receptor (beta chain) was sequenced during a study of cytomegalovirus exposure and HLA in healthy donors. Study context: Early on, a data release was issued that held approximately 92 million unique TCRs from HLA-typed donors.

A note on this clone: Its antigen remains unknown.

Study-level points and caveats: It was assumed in the presence/absence analyses that sequencing depth was roughly uniform across donors.

V shed 4 bases, J shed 2 bases, and the junction held 8 bases outside the gene matches. Germline V gene lookup returns CDR1 SEHNR and CDR2 FQNEAQ (reference sequence). The CDR3 is 16 amino acids. This PCR relied on a set of 60 Vbeta primers and 13 Jbeta primers. Data came from immunoSEQ multiplex PCR; TCRdb stores just in-frame clones and leaves some out. The data contain approximately 97,000 clones, 81% of them singletons. The material sequenced was PBMCs. The clonotype originates from a woman in her 70s in good health and CMV-seropositive. The gene calls are TRBV7-9 and TRBJ2-4, with 7 bases identical to TRBD1. CDR3 nucleotides: TGTGCCAGCAGCTCGCGACAGGGCAAATCCAAAAACATTCAGTACTTC. It encodes CASSSRQGKSKNIQYF. Full variable domain (rest looked up from reference TRBV7-9 and TRBJ2-4): DTGVSQNPRHKITKRGQNVTFRCDPISEHNRLYWYRQTLGQGPEFLTYFQNEAQLEKSRLLSDRFSAERPKGSFSTLEIQRTEQGDSAMYLCASSSRQGKSKNIQYFGAGTRLSVL.